The sequence of this T cell receptor beta chain was determined in a study of Graves' ophthalmopathy and Graves' hyperthyroidism. This clonotype was counted at least ten times. The V end lost 0 bases, the J end lost 4 bases, and 21 bases lay between the germline ends. Germline assignment: CDR1 DFQATT and CDR2 SNEGSKA (reference sequence). The length of the CDR3 is 17 residues. The PBMCs were taken from 10 ml of fresh peripheral blood. Beta-chain TCR CDR3 regions were amplified from RNA transcripts. First-round RT-PCR with HTBI primers preceded a second-round multiplex PCR. TCRdb reprocessed the multiplex PCR reads with MiXCR, giving one entry per CDR3 protein. Of 300,000 to 400,000 distinct CDR3 sequences in the sample, 15% to 20% are singletons; the top ten hold 9% to 15%.

Input material: peripheral blood. The TCR was taken from an adult man with Graves' ophthalmopathy. The rearrangement links TRBV20-1 to TRBJ1-2, with D possibly TRBD1 on 5 matching bases. The CDR3 bases are TGCAGTGCTAGAGATATGACAGTCCTGCAGGGTGTCTATGGCTACACCTTC. Amino acids: CSARDMTVLQGVYGYTF.